The 4 T cell receptor beta chains below all came from one sample that was sequenced in a study of T cell repertoires in cytomegalovirus infection. TCRdb re-called the reads through MiXCR, storing one row per CDR3 protein. The sample has 700,000 to 950,000 distinct CDR3 sequences, over 25% seen once; the top ten hold under 15%. No antigen has been assigned to these receptors. Sequencing was performed on cultured CD8+ T cells from PBMCs, taken from culture after CMV antigen stimulation. These receptors were obtained from a human donor in good health (CMV status not recorded). Some clones in this sample may be carry-over from other donors' samples.

The table lists this clonotype with a few counts. The V call is TRBV28, the J call TRBJ1-2, with 9 bases that match TRBD1. The V segment lost 5 bases and the J segment 2 bases; nucleotides outside the gene matches: 9. This CDR3 is built from 16 residues. Germline V CDR1 and CDR2: MDHEN, SYDVKM. The CDR3 spells CASSEIRDRVNYGYTF. DNA for the CDR3: TGTGCCAGCAGTGAAATCCGGGACAGGGTGAACTATGGCTACACCTTC.

This clonotype was recorded only once. CDR3 nucleotide sequence: TGCGCCAGCAGCCAAGAAGAGCTGGGCACAGATACGCAGTATTTT. It codes for CASSQEELGTDTQYF. V usage is TRBV4-3 and J usage is TRBJ2-3, with unresolved D. The CDR3 has 15 residues. The germline V gene encodes CDR1 LGHNA and CDR2 YSLEER. V was cut by 0 bases and J by 1 base, with 8 bases left in between.

The CDR3 nucleotides read TGTGCCACCAGTGATGAGGGACGGAGAACCGGGGAGCTGTTTTTT. It is translated as CATSDEGRRTGELFF. The chain uses TRBV24-1 and TRBJ2-2; D may match TRBD1 or TRBD2 (5 bases each). Germline values: CDR1 KGHDR, CDR2 SFDVKD. Trimming removed 3 bases at V and 5 bases at J, with 12 bases between. The CDR3 sequence is 15 residues long.

The rearrangement uses TRBV6-6 and TRBJ2-3; the match to TRBD2 covers 12 bases. The CDR3 covers 18 residues. CDR1 and CDR2 from the germline V gene are MNHNY and SVGAGI (reference sequence). Trimming took 4 bases from V and 7 from J; bases not matched to a gene: 15. The CDR3 is CASSFPTASGGDLNTQYF. In nucleotides, the CDR3 is TGTGCCAGCAGTTTCCCGACGGCTAGCGGGGGGGACCTCAATACGCAGTATTTT.